The present T cell receptor beta chain was sequenced within a study of technical replicates of blood from several donors. The CDR3 covers 15 residues. Germline CDR1 reads MDHEN; CDR2 reads SYDVKM. Trimming removed 3 bases at V and 7 bases at J, with 16 bases between. Repertoires were generated with immunoSEQ multiplex PCR, while TCRdb's copy carries only in-frame clones and drops some. The sample records about 74,000 clones, 90% to 97% being singletons. Sequenced input: T cells isolated from PBMCs. The sequence was collected from a human donor in good health. The chain links TRBV28 to TRBJ1-5; D perhaps matches TRBD1 (5 bases). The CDR3 bases are TGTGCCAGCAGTTTTGGAACAGGAGAGCAGCAGCCCCAGCATTTT. It is translated as CASSFGTGEQQPQHF.